This TCR beta chain was obtained from a study of radiotherapy plus CTLA-4 blockade in lung cancer. Clones were sequenced by immunoSEQ multiplex PCR, and TCRdb holds only the in-frame ones, with some missing. The sample has about 53,000 clones; about 85% are singletons. Germline V lookup: CDR1 SGHRS, CDR2 YFSETQ. V shed 3 bases, J shed 0 bases, and the junction held 9 bases outside the gene matches. This CDR3 region has 17 residues. The source is a human donor with non-small cell lung cancer whose response to radiotherapy plus ipilimumab could not be evaluated. The sequencing used peripheral blood, collected from a patient treated with radiotherapy plus ipilimumab. The chain links TRBV5-1 to TRBJ1-1; TRBD1 matches 9 bases. The CDR3 reads CASSSGQGLGMNTEAFF. CDR3 bases: TGCGCCAGCAGCTCGGGACAGGGACTGGGAATGAACACTGAAGCTTTCTTT.